Each of the 25 T cell receptor beta chains below was sequenced from the same sample in a study of cytomegalovirus exposure and HLA in healthy donors. PCR primers comprised 60 Vbeta and 13 Jbeta primers. The data were produced by immunoSEQ multiplex PCR, yet TCRdb's version contains in-frame clones alone and is incomplete. The sample records about 140,000 clones, around 82% being singletons. The sequenced material came from PBMCs. The receptors originated from a man over 45 in good health and CMV-seronegative.

The sample holds one count of this clone. The chain links TRBV5-5 to TRBJ2-5; TRBD2 aligns across 7 bases. Germline V gives CDR1 SGHKS, CDR2 YYEKEE (reference sequence). Trimming cost V 2 bases and J 7 bases; bases outside gene matches: 8. The CDR3 loop spans 14 amino acids. In DNA form, the CDR3 reads TGTGCCAGCAGCTTTCTGAAAGGGGAGGGGACCCAGTACTTC. Translation gives CASSFLKGEGTQYF.

This chain uses TRBV7-3 with TRBJ2-3, with TRBD1 as a possible D gene (6 bases). Germline V lookup: CDR1 SGHTA, CDR2 FQGTGA. Trimming took off 6 bases at V and 2 bases at J, with 30 bases between the two ends. This CDR3 is built from 20 residues. The CDR3 region is CASSPIWTVNRLKPTDTQYF. CDR3 DNA sequence: TGTGCCAGCAGTCCTATCTGGACAGTGAACCGTCTTAAACCCACAGATACGCAGTATTTT.

This clone was picked up a small number of times. This chain joins TRBV7-9 and TRBJ2-5; 9 bases line up with TRBD2. V lost 4 bases to trimming and J lost 4 bases; unmatched junction nucleotides: 10. Germline CDR1 and CDR2: SEHNR and FQNEAQ (reference sequence). The CDR3 contains 16 residues. The CDR3 reads CASSSKLAGFLETQYF. In DNA, the CDR3 is TGTGCCAGCAGCTCCAAACTAGCGGGTTTTCTAGAGACCCAGTACTTC.

The J gene is TRBJ2-3, the V gene TRBV29-1, with D perhaps matching TRBD1 (7 bases). The CDR3 has 14 amino acids. The germline V gene has CDR1 SQVTM and CDR2 ANQGSEA. V gave up 8 bases and J gave up 2 bases, with 17 bases separating them. CDR3 in DNA: TGCAGCCATAGGGGGCTGGGACTCACAGATACGCAGTATTTT. As protein: CSHRGLGLTDTQYF.

The V gene is TRBV29-1, the J gene TRBJ2-5; 10 bases line up with TRBD1. J was trimmed by 5 bases and V by 6 bases; bases with no gene match: 9. This CDR3 has 14 residues. CDR1 is SQVTM and CDR2 is ANQGSEA in the germline V gene. The CDR3 DNA reads as TGCAGCGTAGGCCGACAGGGGGCAAAGGAGACCCAGTACTTC. It encodes CSVGRQGAKETQYF.

The chain joins TRBV28 to TRBJ2-4; 11 bases match TRBD2. CDR1 is MDHEN, CDR2 SYDVKM, per germline. The V gene end was trimmed by 5 bases and the J gene end by 5 bases; junction bases not matched to a gene: 5. This CDR3 is 15 amino acids long. Here the CDR3 reads CASSPLSGRENIQYF. The CDR3 nucleotides read TGTGCCAGCAGTCCCCTTAGCGGGAGGGAAAACATTCAGTACTTC.

The chain uses TRBV19 and TRBJ1-2, with D maybe TRBD1 (5 bases). There are 15 residues in the CDR3. V was trimmed by 2 bases and J by 7 bases, leaving 17 bases between them. Germline V lookup: CDR1 LNHDA, CDR2 SQIVND (reference sequence). CDR3 amino acids: CASSISGTASGGYTF. The CDR3 DNA reads TGTGCCAGTAGTATATCCGGGACTGCTTCAGGTGGCTACACCTTC.

The V and J genes are TRBV11-2 and TRBJ2-7, with 11 bases that match TRBD2. Unmatched junction bases numbered 3, after V lost 4 bases and J lost 1 base. CDR3 length: 15 residues. Germline CDR1 reads SGHAT; CDR2 reads FQNNGV. Here the CDR3 DNA reads TGTGCCAGCAGCTCGGGACTAGCGGATTCCTACGAGCAGTACTTC. Translated: CASSSGLADSYEQYF. Drawing the rest from reference TRBV11-2 and TRBJ2-7, the complete variable domain is EAGVAQSPRYKIIEKRQSVAFWCNPISGHATLYWYQQILGQGPKLLIQFQNNGVVDDSQLPKDRFSAERLKGVDSTLKIQPAKLEDSAVYLCASSSGLADSYEQYFGPGTRLTVT.

The chain couples TRBV7-9 to TRBJ1-1; TRBD1 agrees at 8 bases. CDR3 size: 14 residues. Germline CDR1 SEHNR, CDR2 FQNEAQ (reference sequence). The junction had 7 bases not matched to a gene; V was cut back by 7 bases and J by 3 bases. CDR3 residues: CASTDVQGDTEAFF. The CDR3 bases are TGTGCCAGCACCGACGTACAGGGGGACACTGAAGCTTTCTTT.

The V and J genes are TRBV7-2 and TRBJ1-2; 8 nucleotides agree with TRBD1. V lost 2 bases and J lost 0; bases outside the gene matches: 8. This CDR3 is built from 17 residues. In germline, CDR1 is SGHTA, CDR2 FQGNSA. CDR3 sequence (DNA): TGTGCCAGCAGCTTAAGGACAGGGATCAGGGCTAACTATGGCTACACCTTC. It translates to CASSLRTGIRANYGYTF.

The chain is built from TRBV30 and TRBJ2-7; the match to TRBD2 covers 14 bases. The germline V gene has CDR1 GTSNPN and CDR2 SVGIG (reference sequence). This CDR3 is 12 amino acids long. Trimming cost V 8 bases and J 4 bases; bases outside gene matches: 1. This chain's CDR3 is CAGTSGGYEQYF. CDR3 bases: TGTGCCGGGACTAGCGGGGGATACGAGCAGTACTTC.

This chain connects TRBV15 to TRBJ1-5, with 7 bases fitting TRBD1. The trim removed 4 bases at V and 4 bases at J, leaving 13 bases unmatched. Germline V lookup: CDR1 LNHNV, CDR2 YYDKDF (reference sequence). The CDR3 contains 17 residues. In nucleotides, the CDR3 is TGTGCCACCAGCATAGAGGCAGGGGGGTCTTTTAATCAGCCCCAGCATTTT. Protein sequence: CATSIEAGGSFNQPQHF.

This rearrangement joins TRBV5-1 to TRBJ2-5; D gene ambiguous. The CDR3 is 16 residues long. Trimming stripped 0 bases from V and 4 bases from J, with 16 bases between. The germline V gene encodes CDR1 SGHRS and CDR2 YFSETQ. CDR3 nucleotides: TGCGCCAGCAGCTTGGTAGGCTCCAGAGGATTAGAGACCCAGTACTTC. Translated, it gives CASSLVGSRGLETQYF. The variable domain in full, completed from reference TRBV5-1 and TRBJ2-5, reads KAGVTQTPRYLIKTRGQQVTLSCSPISGHRSVSWYQQTPGQGLQFLFEYFSETQRNKGNFPGRFSGRQFSNSRSEMNVSTLELGDSALYLCASSLVGSRGLETQYFGPGTRLLVL.

The CDR3 region has the DNA TGTGCTAGTGGTTTAACACGATCCTACGAGCAGTACTTC. This encodes CASGLTRSYEQYF. The gene calls are TRBV12-5 and TRBJ2-7; D remains unclear. Between the trimmed V and J ends, which lost 3 bases and 1 base, there was a span of 7 bases. The germline V gene encodes CDR1 LGHNT and CDR2 FRNRAP. There are 13 residues in the CDR3.

The gene calls are TRBV6-5 and TRBJ2-5; 7 bases map to TRBD2. V was clipped by 6 bases and J by 8 bases; unmatched bases: 9. Germline V gene sequence: CDR1 MNHEY, CDR2 SVGAGI. The CDR3 runs to 13 residues. CDR3 loop: CASSPTREGTQYF. The CDR3 DNA is TGTGCCAGCAGCCCCACGAGGGAGGGCACCCAGTACTTC.

The chain joins TRBV28 to TRBJ1-4; possibly TRBD1 for D (5 bases). Germline CDR1 reads MDHEN; CDR2 reads SYDVKM. CDR3 length: 13 amino acids. V was clipped by 5 bases and J by 6 bases, with 10 bases between them. The CDR3 reads CASSAGWDEKLFF. CDR3 in DNA: TGTGCCAGCAGTGCAGGGTGGGATGAAAAACTGTTTTTT.

The chain carries TRBV4-1 and TRBJ2-1, with 14 nucleotides matching TRBD2. The CDR3 loop spans 17 amino acids. The V gene end was trimmed by 4 bases and the J gene end by 6 bases; junction bases not matched to a gene: 8. CDR1 MGHRA and CDR2 YSYEKL come from the germline V gene. DNA for the CDR3: TGCGCCAGCAGCCTCCAAGGGACTAGCGGGAGTCTCAATGAGCAGTTCTTC. Amino acids: CASSLQGTSGSLNEQFF.

The CDR3 sequence is CASSPGTARPSTDTQYF. The DNA of the CDR3 is TGTGCCAGCAGCCCAGGGACAGCCCGTCCTAGCACAGATACGCAGTATTTT. V and J are TRBV5-4 and TRBJ2-3; TRBD1 matches at 7 bases. This CDR3 comprises 17 residues. The germline gives CDR1 SGHNT, CDR2 YYREEE (reference sequence). With V trimmed by 4 bases and J by 0 bases, 11 bases remained unmatched.

This chain uses TRBV5-1 with TRBJ2-3, with D uncertain. Germline assignment: CDR1 SGHRS and CDR2 YFSETQ. This CDR3 has 17 amino acids. V shed 0 bases and J shed 5 bases, with 19 bases lying between them. As DNA, the CDR3 is TGCGCCAGCAGCTTGGATATCTGGAATAGCTGGAAAGATACGCAGTATTTT. It encodes CASSLDIWNSWKDTQYF.

The rearrangement links TRBV27 to TRBJ1-1; maybe TRBD1 (6 bases). Germline CDR1 and CDR2: MNHEY and SMNVEV (reference sequence). The CDR3 is 16 residues long. V was pared by 5 bases and J by 2 bases, with 18 bases between. In nucleotides, the CDR3 is TGTGCCAGCAGTCCCTCTACAGGGAGGGGAAACACTGAAGCTTTCTTT. This gives the protein CASSPSTGRGNTEAFF.

The gene calls are TRBV27 and TRBJ1-2; 8 nucleotides line up with TRBD1. After removal of 4 bases from V and 7 bases from J, the junction contained 11 bases not matched to a gene. CDR3 size: 15 residues. Germline V gives CDR1 MNHEY, CDR2 SMNVEV (reference sequence). The CDR3 region has the DNA TGTGCCAGCAGTTCAAGATCCGGCAGGGGGCTTGGCTACACCTTC. It encodes CASSSRSGRGLGYTF.

The V call is TRBV29-1, the J call TRBJ1-4; 11 nucleotides match TRBD1. CDR3 length equals 15 residues. Per the germline V gene, CDR1 is SQVTM and CDR2 is ANQGSEA. The V and J ends lost 4 bases and 7 bases, in that order; junction bases with no gene match: 8. This CDR3 reads CSVGDWTGGIEKLFF. The CDR3, as DNA: TGCAGCGTTGGAGACTGGACAGGGGGCATTGAAAAACTGTTTTTT.

This clone appeared a single time. The chain combines TRBV14 with TRBJ2-7, with 10 bases fitting TRBD2. The CDR3 consists of 14 residues. Trimming at V came to 4 bases and at J to 6 bases, leaving 6 bases not matched to a gene. Germline CDR1 reads SGHDN; CDR2 reads FVKESK. This CDR3 is CASSLSGGVIEQYF. As DNA, the CDR3 is TGTGCCAGCAGCCTGAGCGGGGGGGTTATCGAGCAGTACTTC.

This clone was seen just once. This chain links TRBV29-1 with TRBJ2-1, with 11 nucleotides matching TRBD2. Germline CDR1 is SQVTM and CDR2 is ANQGSEA. This CDR3 is 14 amino acids long. Losses at the gene ends were 4 bases for V and 5 bases for J; bases not matched to a gene: 4. In nucleotides, the CDR3 is TGCAGCGTTGTAAAGACTAGCGGGAACAATGAGCAGTTCTTC. It is translated as CSVVKTSGNNEQFF.

This chain links TRBV7-3 with TRBJ2-3; D not resolved. V lost 1 base, J lost 2 bases, and 10 bases lay in between. This CDR3 contains 15 residues. Germline lookup yields CDR1 SGHTA and CDR2 FQGTGA. The DNA for the CDR3 is TGTGCCAGCAGCTTAAACGTAGTCCCCACAGATACGCAGTATTTT. Translating gives CASSLNVVPTDTQYF.